One and the same sample provided the 11 T cell receptor beta chains below, sequenced in a study of early T cells in non-severe SARS-CoV-2 infection (dated by TCRdb to 2020 to 2023). Libraries came from 5' RACE. TCRdb names NextSeq 500 as the instrument used. Through fastp at Q25 and MiXCR, TCRdb rebuilt clones from the public reads, retaining in-frame beta chains. Duplicate CDR3 protein sequences are folded into a single record with the most common DNA and genes. This sample gives approximately 70,000 distinct CDR3 sequences in total; about 10% of them show up just once. The ten biggest clones cover less than 7% of the sample. Material for sequencing was whole blood. All receptors come from an adult who was a healthcare worker with PCR-confirmed SARS-CoV-2 infection or an uninfected control (not recorded which).

The rearrangement links TRBV19 to TRBJ1-5; 9 positions match TRBD1. The CDR3 has 16 residues. Trimming cost V 2 bases and J 7 bases; bases outside gene matches: 9. Germline CDR1 and CDR2: LNHDA and SQIVND (reference sequence). CDR3 sequence (DNA): TGTGCCAGTAGTATACTAGGACAGGGGCTAAAACAGCCCCAGCATTTT. Translation gives CASSILGQGLKQPQHF.

The table lists this clonotype with a few counts. V gene TRBV5-5 combines with J gene TRBJ1-3, with 7 nucleotides matching TRBD1. This CDR3 comprises 13 residues. The germline CDR1 and CDR2 sequences are SGHKS and YYEKEE (reference sequence). Trimming cost V 6 bases and J 2 bases; bases outside gene matches: 2. As DNA, the CDR3 is TGTGCCAGCAAAGGGACAGCTGGAAACACCATATATTTT. This translates into CASKGTAGNTIYF.

This clonotype was counted ten times or more. In DNA form, the CDR3 reads TGTGCCAGCAGTAGTCGAGGTAGCGGGGAAGAGACCCAGTACTTC. It specifies CASSSRGSGEETQYF. This chain connects TRBV28 to TRBJ2-5; TRBD2 agrees at 8 bases. The J segment lost 3 bases and the V segment lost 5 bases, leaving 8 bases of the junction unmatched. Germline CDR1 and CDR2: MDHEN and SYDVKM. The CDR3 consists of 15 residues.

The rearrangement uses TRBV2 and TRBJ2-7; TRBD1 agrees at 10 bases. CDR3 length: 16 amino acids. The germline V gene encodes CDR1 SNHLY and CDR2 FYNNEI. The V gene end was trimmed by 1 base and the J gene end by 0 bases; junction bases not matched to a gene: 3. As DNA, the CDR3 is TGTGCCAGCAGTGAAGTGGGACAGGGGACCTCCTACGAGCAGTACTTC. This encodes CASSEVGQGTSYEQYF.

Ten or more counts support this clonotype. V is TRBV5-1 and J is TRBJ2-2; a possible D gene is TRBD2 (6 bases). This CDR3 region has 14 residues. Germline CDR1 and CDR2: SGHRS and YFSETQ. V dropped 3 bases and J dropped 1 base, with 7 bases sitting between them. CDR3 sequence: CASSWRENTGELFF. The CDR3, as DNA: TGCGCCAGCAGCTGGCGGGAGAACACCGGGGAGCTGTTTTTT.

This clonotype was recorded many times. The chain uses TRBV6-1 and TRBJ2-7; D tentatively fits TRBD1 or TRBD2 (5 bases each). The germline V gene encodes CDR1 MNHNS and CDR2 SASEGT. With 5 bases removed from V and 2 bases from J, the gap between germline ends came to 16 bases. This CDR3 has 15 amino acids. In DNA form, the CDR3 reads TGTGCCAGCAGTTTCCGGGACCCTGGGCCCTACGAGCAGTACTTC. Translated, it gives CASSFRDPGPYEQYF.

The rearrangement links TRBV12-3 or TRBV12-4 to TRBJ1-1, with 9 bases fitting TRBD1. Germline trimming cut 9 bases from V and 10 bases from J; bases unmatched to any gene: 6. This CDR3 comprises 11 residues. CDR3 sequence: CASIQGARAFF. The CDR3 region has the DNA TGTGCCAGTATACAGGGGGCCCGAGCTTTCTTT.

This chain uses TRBV2 with TRBJ2-7, with 9 bases lining up with TRBD1. The ends lost 5 bases at V and 5 bases at J; junction bases unmatched: 10. The CDR3 covers 15 residues. CDR1 and CDR2 from the germline V gene are SNHLY and FYNNEI. The CDR3 region is CASSHAGTGINEQYF. CDR3 bases: TGTGCCAGCAGTCATGCCGGGACAGGGATAAACGAGCAGTACTTC.

This clonotype was counted only a few times. This chain connects TRBV18 to TRBJ2-5; the D is unclear. The germline gives CDR1 KGHSH, CDR2 LQKENI. This CDR3 comprises 12 residues. V was trimmed by 0 bases and J by 3 bases, leaving 2 bases between them. CDR3 sequence: CASSPPEETQYF. DNA for the CDR3: TGTGCCAGCTCACCACCCGAAGAGACCCAGTACTTC.

Concerning this clonotype: Relative to the germline gene, one junction end is altered; a read error may explain this. CDR3 in DNA: TGTGCCGGCAGGCCGGGGGGTGGATCACCCCTCCACTTT. It codes for CAGRPGGGSPLHF. J is TRBJ1-6 and V is TRBV25-1; TRBD1 might be the D (5 bases). Per the germline V gene, CDR1 is MGHDK and CDR2 is SYGVNS. The CDR3 totals 13 residues.

The V call is TRBV5-1, the J call TRBJ2-1, with D possibly TRBD2 on 5 matching bases. The CDR3 covers 15 residues. V was shortened by 0 bases and J by 0 bases, with 7 bases between the two germline ends. Germline CDR1 is SGHRS and CDR2 is YFSETQ. The CDR3 DNA follows: TGCGCCAGCAGCTTGGCGGGGAGCTCCTACAATGAGCAGTTCTTC. This encodes CASSLAGSSYNEQFF.